Below are 31 T cell receptor beta chains sequenced from a single sample in a study of radiotherapy plus CTLA-4 blockade in lung cancer. Assay used: immunoSEQ multiplex PCR; TCRdb lists only in-frame clones, some missing. The sample includes more than 95,000 clones, 75% to 80% seen only once; the top ten take around 4.8%. Here the sequenced sample was peripheral blood, taken from a patient treated with radiotherapy plus ipilimumab. The source of these receptors is a human donor with non-small cell lung cancer who had a partial response to radiotherapy plus ipilimumab.

The chain joins TRBV6-1 to TRBJ2-6, with TRBD1 matching over 12 bases. Looked up from germline, CDR1 is MNHNS and CDR2 is SASEGT. There are 18 residues in the CDR3. After removal of 4 bases from V and 1 base from J, the junction contained 5 bases not matched to a gene. CDR3 residues: CASSGPGQGASGANVLTF. In DNA, the CDR3 is TGTGCCAGCAGTGGTCCGGGACAGGGGGCTTCTGGGGCCAACGTCCTGACTTTC.

The chain combines TRBV28 with TRBJ1-1, with D possibly being TRBD1 (5 bases). V was clipped by 6 bases and J by 0 bases, with 14 bases between them. The CDR3 sequence is 15 residues long. CDR1 is MDHEN, CDR2 SYDVKM, per germline. CDR3 sequence: CASRISQVMNTEAFF. DNA for the CDR3: TGTGCCAGCAGAATATCACAGGTAATGAACACTGAAGCTTTCTTT.

The chain links TRBV6-4 to TRBJ2-3, with D unresolved. Germline V gives CDR1 MRHNA, CDR2 SNTAGT. The germline V and J ends were trimmed by 5 bases and 1 base, with 7 bases remaining between them. CDR3 length: 13 amino acids. The CDR3 DNA reads TGTGCCAGCAGTCCAGGTGGCACAGATACGCAGTATTTT. This codes for CASSPGGTDTQYF.

The V and J genes are TRBV7-9 and TRBJ2-2, with a tentative D call TRBD1 (5 bases). V lost 1 base and J 5 bases, leaving 23 bases between the germline ends. CDR3 size: 19 residues. Germline CDR1 SEHNR, CDR2 FQNEAQ (reference sequence). The CDR3 sequence: CASSLGFGREVLGTGELFF. CDR3 in DNA: TGTGCCAGCAGCTTAGGGTTCGGCAGGGAAGTTCTCGGGACCGGGGAGCTGTTTTTT.

The gene calls are TRBV7-3 and TRBJ2-2; TRBD2 aligns across 7 bases. The junction had 14 bases not matched to a gene; V was cut back by 5 bases and J by 5 bases. The CDR3 has 17 amino acids. Per the germline V gene, CDR1 is SGHTA and CDR2 is FQGTGA. The CDR3 loop is CASSALPVGGGTGELFF. In DNA form, the CDR3 reads TGTGCCAGCAGCGCCCTCCCGGTTGGGGGGGGAACCGGGGAGCTGTTTTTT.

Concerning this clone itself: In the same sample, other DNA sequences code for this CDR3. The chain joins TRBV18 to TRBJ1-1; 9 bases map to TRBD1. CDR1 and CDR2 (germline): KGHSH, LQKENI. V lost 2 bases and J lost 6; bases outside the gene matches: 7. The CDR3 consists of 15 residues. The CDR3 sequence: CASSPTGGERAEAFF. The CDR3 DNA reads as TGTGCCAGCTCACCAACAGGGGGCGAACGTGCTGAAGCTTTCTTT.

The genes are TRBV18 and TRBJ2-1; 12 nucleotides align to TRBD2. Germline V gives CDR1 KGHSH, CDR2 LQKENI. The CDR3 is made up of 16 amino acids. V was clipped by 3 bases and J by 8 bases; unmatched bases: 8. The CDR3 sequence is CASSPNTSGRIHEQFF. The CDR3 coding sequence is TGTGCCAGCTCACCGAATACTAGCGGGAGGATCCATGAGCAGTTCTTC.

In its sample, this clone was seen a few times. The V call is TRBV7-6, the J call TRBJ1-2; D is possibly TRBD1 (5 bases). The CDR3 sequence is 13 residues long. CDR1 is SGHVS, CDR2 FNYEAQ, per germline. The V and J ends lost 2 bases and 8 bases respectively, with 12 bases between them. The CDR3 coding sequence is TGTGCCAGCAGCTTACCAGGGCAAGGGGGCTACACCTTC. As protein: CASSLPGQGGYTF. Drawing the rest from reference TRBV7-6 and TRBJ1-2, the complete variable domain is GAGVSQSPRYKVTKRGQDVALRCDPISGHVSLYWYRQALGQGPEFLTYFNYEAQQDKSGLPNDRFSAERPEGSISTLTIQRTEQRDSAMYRCASSLPGQGGYTFGSGTRLTVV.

This chain links TRBV4-1 with TRBJ1-4; the D gene is possibly TRBD1 (6 bases). The V and J ends lost 0 bases and 5 bases respectively, with 10 bases between them. Germline CDR1 and CDR2: MGHRA and YSYEKL. There are 15 residues in the CDR3. The CDR3 sequence: CASSQEGQRNEKLFF. CDR3 DNA: TGCGCCAGCAGCCAAGAAGGACAGAGAAATGAAAAACTGTTTTTT.

This clone has more than one count but fewer than ten. The chain couples TRBV18 to TRBJ2-7; no firm D call. The CDR3 totals 11 residues. Germline V lookup: CDR1 KGHSH, CDR2 LQKENI. The germline V and J ends were trimmed by 4 bases and 6 bases, with 7 bases remaining between them. CDR3 protein: CASSQRGEQYV. In nucleotides, the CDR3 is TGTGCCAGCTCACAGCGTGGCGAGCAGTACGTC.

This rearrangement joins TRBV19 to TRBJ1-2; 7 bases line up with TRBD1. The CDR3 consists of 14 residues. From germline, CDR1 is LNHDA and CDR2 SQIVND (reference sequence). J lost 0 bases, V lost 6 bases, and 4 bases had no gene match. The CDR3: CASSGGTANYGYTF. In DNA form, the CDR3 reads TGTGCCAGTAGCGGAGGGACAGCTAACTATGGCTACACCTTC.

The rearrangement uses TRBV6-6 and TRBJ2-2; 8 nucleotides match TRBD1. Germline V gives CDR1 MNHNY, CDR2 SVGAGI (reference sequence). With V trimmed by 6 bases and J by 1 base, 4 bases remained unmatched. The CDR3 has 15 amino acids. CDR3 sequence (DNA): TGTGCCAGCAGGGGGACAGGCCGGAACACCGGGGAGCTGTTTTTT. Translated: CASRGTGRNTGELFF.

This clone was seen only once. This chain joins TRBV19 and TRBJ1-5; maybe TRBD1 (5 bases). Germline-derived CDR1 and CDR2 are LNHDA and SQIVND (reference sequence). Deletions cut 4 bases from V and 6 bases from J, with 13 bases between. This CDR3 spans 14 amino acids. CDR3 amino acids: CASSKLAGFQPQHF. Here the CDR3 DNA reads TGTGCCAGTAGTAAATTGGCAGGGTTTCAGCCCCAGCATTTT.

This clone was observed a handful of times. V gene TRBV9 combines with J gene TRBJ2-3, with TRBD2 matching 9 bases. Germline lookup yields CDR1 SGDLS and CDR2 YYNGEE. The CDR3 sequence is 16 residues long. J lost 6 bases, V lost 3 bases, and 11 bases had no gene match. The CDR3 loop reads CASSGLGLAFRDTQYF. Here the CDR3 DNA reads TGTGCCAGCAGCGGATTAGGACTAGCGTTCAGGGATACGCAGTATTTT.

The CDR3 loop is CASSLVPTPGGELFF. For the CDR3, the DNA is TGCGCCAGCAGCTTGGTCCCTACCCCCGGCGGGGAGCTGTTTTTT. The gene calls are TRBV5-1 and TRBJ2-2; the D is unclear. CDR1 is SGHRS and CDR2 is YFSETQ in the germline V gene. V was cut by 0 bases and J by 7 bases, with 13 bases left in between. The CDR3 runs 15 residues.

The chain employs TRBV11-2 and TRBJ1-4; D might be TRBD1 (5 bases). The germline V and J ends were trimmed by 3 bases and 8 bases, with 7 bases remaining between them. CDR3 length equals 12 residues. Germline CDR1 and CDR2: SGHAT and FQNNGV. The CDR3 sequence: CASSFGGEKLFF. CDR3 DNA sequence: TGTGCCAGCAGCTTCGGGGGGGAAAAACTGTTTTTT.

The J gene is TRBJ2-5, the V gene TRBV27; 7 positions match TRBD2. The end of the DNA aligns better with TRBJ2-7, so the J call may be wrong. The CDR3 has 15 residues. The germline gives CDR1 MNHEY, CDR2 SMNVEV (reference sequence). The CDR3 nucleotides are TGTGCCAGCAGATCCTCCGGGACTATCCTCTACGAGCAGTACTTC. Its protein product is CASRSSGTILYEQYF.

The rearrangement uses TRBV14 and TRBJ2-7, with D maybe TRBD2 (6 bases). The CDR3 is 16 amino acids. Looked up from germline, CDR1 is SGHDN and CDR2 is FVKESK. V was trimmed by 0 bases and J by 3 bases, leaving 15 bases between them. The CDR3 DNA sequence: TGTGCCAGCAGCCAAGATCAAGTTGGGGGGATCTACGAGCAGTACTTC. Its translation is CASSQDQVGGIYEQYF.

The chain employs TRBV5-6 and TRBJ2-7; TRBD1 aligns across 11 bases. V shed 0 bases and J 6 bases; nucleotides not matched to a gene: 5. Germline V gives CDR1 SGHDT, CDR2 YYEEEE. The CDR3 covers 15 residues. CDR3 sequence reads: CASSLEFGQGAEQYF. The CDR3 bases are TGTGCCAGCAGCTTGGAATTTGGACAGGGGGCCGAGCAGTACTTC. Variable domain in full (rest from reference TRBV5-6 and TRBJ2-7): DAGVTQSPTHLIKTRGQQVTLRCSPKSGHDTVSWYQQALGQGPQFIFQYYEEEERQRGNFPDRFSGHQFPNYSSELNVNALLLGDSALYLCASSLEFGQGAEQYFGPGTRLTVT.

The V call is TRBV18, the J call TRBJ2-7; 7 bases match TRBD1. Germline V CDR1 and CDR2: KGHSH, LQKENI. The V segment lost 3 bases and the J segment 5 bases; nucleotides outside the gene matches: 7. The CDR3 is 14 amino acids. CDR3 in amino acids: CASSPARGLNEQYF. CDR3 bases: TGTGCCAGCTCACCGGCCAGGGGGTTGAACGAGCAGTACTTC.

The J gene is TRBJ1-1, the V gene TRBV5-1; 9 positions agree with TRBD1. CDR1 SGHRS and CDR2 YFSETQ come from the germline V gene. The V gene end was trimmed by 4 bases and the J gene end by 4 bases; junction bases not matched to a gene: 5. This CDR3 comprises 14 residues. CDR3 sequence (DNA): TGCGCCAGCAGCAACGGACAGGGGAGCACTGAAGCTTTCTTT. As protein: CASSNGQGSTEAFF.

The chain has TRBV9 and TRBJ2-5; 7 nucleotides match TRBD2. Trimming at V came to 0 bases and at J to 2 bases, leaving 4 bases not matched to a gene. Germline V gives CDR1 SGDLS, CDR2 YYNGEE. This CDR3 spans 15 amino acids. The CDR3 loop reads CASSVVVGGQETQYF. In nucleotides, the CDR3 is TGTGCCAGCAGCGTAGTGGTGGGAGGGCAAGAGACCCAGTACTTC.

This clone was seen a single time. At the DNA level, this CDR3 is encoded by other sequences in the same sample as well. The chain employs TRBV27 and TRBJ2-6; 7 positions match TRBD1. V trimming: 5 bases; J trimming: 2 bases; junction bases outside the gene matches: 3. The CDR3 length is 15 residues. CDR1 is MNHEY, CDR2 SMNVEV, per germline (reference sequence). The CDR3 sequence is CASSPTGAGANVLTF. The CDR3 bases are TGTGCCAGCAGTCCAACAGGGGCTGGGGCCAACGTCCTGACTTTC.

This chain links TRBV10-3 with TRBJ2-7; 9 bases map to TRBD2. Germline V gene lookup returns CDR1 ENHRY and CDR2 SYGVKD. V dropped 1 base and J dropped 3; count of bases not matched to a gene: 7. The CDR3 is 16 amino acids. CDR3 bases: TGTGCCATCAGTGAGTTGGGACTAGCCGGAGACTACGAGCAGTACTTC. As protein: CAISELGLAGDYEQYF.

The chain carries TRBV11-3 and TRBJ2-3, with 7 bases lining up with TRBD2. The V segment lost 2 bases and the J segment 3 bases; nucleotides outside the gene matches: 11. There are 17 residues in the CDR3. Per the germline V gene, CDR1 is SGHNT and CDR2 is YENEEA. CDR3 DNA: TGTGCCAGCAGCTTACGTCTTGGCGGGAGAGGTACAGATACGCAGTATTTT. The encoded protein is CASSLRLGGRGTDTQYF.

This clone came up a few times. The chain joins TRBV5-1 to TRBJ2-7; 9 nucleotides align to TRBD1. The V and J ends lost 4 bases and 6 bases, in that order; junction bases with no gene match: 11. Germline-derived CDR1 and CDR2 are SGHRS and YFSETQ. The CDR3 spans 15 residues. CDR3 nucleotide sequence: TGCGCCAGCAGCACTTATCCCGGGACAGGGTTCGAGCAGTACTTC. Protein product: CASSTYPGTGFEQYF.

This rearrangement joins TRBV7-3 to TRBJ1-1; D is perhaps TRBD1 (5 bases). This CDR3 has 14 amino acids. Germline-derived CDR1 and CDR2 are SGHTA and FQGTGA. V lost 3 bases and J lost 1, with 9 bases in between. In nucleotides, the CDR3 is TGTGCCAGCAGCTTTGAAGGGGAGAACACTGAAGCTTTCTTT. This codes for CASSFEGENTEAFF.

CDR3 sequence reads: CASVSGGGNSNQPQHF. CDR3 sequence (DNA): TGTGCCAGCGTAAGCGGGGGCGGTAATAGCAATCAGCCCCAGCATTTT. V is TRBV28 and J is TRBJ1-5; D is perhaps TRBD1 (6 bases). Trimming took 8 bases from V and 0 from J, leaving 17 bases between them. The CDR3 contains 16 residues. Germline V gene data show CDR1 as MDHEN and CDR2 as SYDVKM.

The V call is TRBV6-1, the J call TRBJ1-1; D is unresolved. Per the germline V gene, CDR1 is MNHNS and CDR2 is SASEGT. Trimming took 4 bases from V and 0 from J, leaving 15 bases between them. The CDR3 covers 16 residues. The CDR3 bases are TGTGCCAGCAGTGTCCACTCGGGTTCCATGAACACTGAAGCTTTCTTT. This gives the protein CASSVHSGSMNTEAFF.

This sequence joins TRBV9 and TRBJ2-7; TRBD2 agrees at 10 bases. V shed 0 bases, J shed 5 bases, and the junction held 8 bases outside the gene matches. The length of the CDR3 is 16 residues. Germline assignment: CDR1 SGDLS and CDR2 YYNGEE. CDR3 in DNA: TGTGCCAGCAGCGTAGCTGGGCTAGCGGGAGTCCACGAGCAGTACTTC. It encodes CASSVAGLAGVHEQYF. Based on the CDR3 plus reference TRBV9 and TRBJ2-7, the full variable domain is DSGVTQTPKHLITATGQRVTLRCSPRSGDLSVYWYQQSLDQGLQFLIQYYNGEERAKGNILERFSAQQFPDLHSELNLSSLELGDSALYFCASSVAGLAGVHEQYFGPGTRLTVT.

This chain uses TRBV6-5 with TRBJ1-5; D is perhaps TRBD1 (6 bases). Between the trimmed V and J ends, which lost 5 bases and 6 bases, there was a span of 8 bases. The CDR3 loop spans 12 amino acids. Germline V lookup: CDR1 MNHEY, CDR2 SVGAGI. DNA for the CDR3: TGTGCCAGCAGTGTAGGGGGTCAGCCCCAGCATTTT. Its protein is CASSVGGQPQHF.